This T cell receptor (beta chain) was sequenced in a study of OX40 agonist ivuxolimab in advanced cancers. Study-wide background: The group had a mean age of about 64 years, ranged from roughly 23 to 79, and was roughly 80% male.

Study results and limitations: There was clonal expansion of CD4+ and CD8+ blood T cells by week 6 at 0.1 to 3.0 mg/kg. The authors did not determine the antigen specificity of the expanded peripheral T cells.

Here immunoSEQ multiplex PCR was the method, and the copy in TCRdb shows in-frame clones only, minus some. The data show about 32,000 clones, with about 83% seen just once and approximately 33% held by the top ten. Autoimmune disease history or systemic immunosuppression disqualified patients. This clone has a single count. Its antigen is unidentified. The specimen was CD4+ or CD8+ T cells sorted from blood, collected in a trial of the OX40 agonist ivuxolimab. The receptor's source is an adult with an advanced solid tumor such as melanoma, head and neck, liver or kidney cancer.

CDR3: CATRPPEVHYGYTF. Here the CDR3 DNA reads TGTGCCACACGGCCCCCGGAGGTCCACTATGGCTACACCTTC. The chain joins TRBV7-8 to TRBJ1-2; D remains ambiguous. This CDR3 has 14 amino acids. Between the trimmed V and J ends, which lost 10 bases and 3 bases, there was a span of 18 bases. Germline V lookup: CDR1 SGHVS, CDR2 FQNEAQ. Full variable domain (rest looked up from reference TRBV7-8 and TRBJ1-2): GAGVSQSPRYKVAKRGQDVALRCDPISGHVSLFWYQQALGQGPEFLTYFQNEAQLDKSGLPSDRFFAERPEGSVSTLKIQRTQQEDSAVYLCATRPPEVHYGYTFGSGTRLTVV.